This T cell receptor (beta chain) was identified in a study of human T cells and chemical hapten exposure (dated by TCRdb to the early 2020s). Some background on the complete study: For sensitization, 2% DPC in acetone was applied to an approximately 2 cm by approximately 2 cm area of upper inner arm skin. Throughout the approximately 24-week study period, patients were also given weekly therapeutic DPC doses on the scalp. Patch testing on the upper back used Finn chambers containing 0.01% DPC, with scoring done after 6 days according to International Contact Dermatitis Research Group standards. Alopecia areata with under or over 50% scalp involvement, alopecia totalis and alopecia universalis were represented in the patient cohort, which was mostly female. The libraries were sequenced as a pool, and the TCR yield per sample differed mostly because of small variations in library volumes within the pool. In alopecia patients, the study followed how the peripheral blood TCR repertoire changed in vivo over primary and secondary sensitization to diphenylcyclopropenone (DPC), a hapten. Patient blood was sampled pre-sensitization (week 0) and at 2, 6 and about 24 weeks after DPC sensitization. About 29 alopecia patients gave blood for TCR sequencing at one to four time points (pre-sensitization, 2, 6 and 24 weeks).

Study-level results and caveats: After repeated subsampling, changes were observed in the strength of the expansion versus patch-test correlation and in the threshold at which the correlation became significant. DPC sensitization did not change the number of TCRs with a frequency above 1 in 1000, and there was no evidence of changes in global repertoire structure. Significantly more large CDR3 similarity clusters were formed by expanded TCRs than by pre-sensitization or healthy control sets, consistent with antigen-driven responses. Patch test score was positively correlated with the number of PT1 expanded TCRs, with significance at thresholds 8, 16 and 32 but not at 4. Because all patients had alopecia, a presumed autoimmune disease, the immune response of the patients might differ from that of healthy individuals.

Counted from cysteine to phenylalanine, this CDR3 has 14 amino acids. Only CDR3 DNA is held: 42 bases, read in frame from base 1. In the germline V gene, CDR1 corresponds to KGHDR and CDR2 to SFDVKD. V is clipped by 4 bases and J by 5 bases, and the sequence between their germline boundaries is 14 bases long. The meaning of the sample's time point label: patch test 1, 2 weeks after DPC sensitization. In light of the paper, this sample's treatment or condition label describes: therapeutic diphenylcyclopropenone sensitization with weekly scalp DPC. At every patch-test visit, the blood draw took place before the patch test was put on. Eligible patients were aged 18 to 70, diagnosed with alopecia, deemed suitable for DPC therapy, and excluded if pregnant. Total RNA was extracted from unfractionated whole blood that had been collected in Tempus Blood RNA tubes. This clonotype was observed a few times. The antigen it recognizes is unknown. Base qualities are missing; no much larger clone stands one base away.

The library was made by RACE. TCRdb names NextSeq 500 as the instrument used. During library preparation, unique molecular identifiers were attached to individual cDNA molecules so that TCRs could be counted in a quantitative, reproducible way. For every blood RNA sample, sequencing covered both the TCR alpha and TCR beta chains. On the study's bioinformatics: The median number of TCRs per sample was over 85,000, ranging from roughly 23,224 to 690,600. The Decombinator software suite was used to annotate V, J and CDR3 in the TCR reads. For the PS versus PT1 abundance plots, all samples were subsampled to the same number of TCRs (28,000). TCRs were defined as expanded if absent before sensitization and observed at least eight times at the 2-week time point. The public reads were run again by TCRdb, first through fastp at Q25 and then through MiXCR, and only productive beta chains were kept. Each entry merges the rows of one CDR3 protein and shows their most common DNA and genes. The V and J calls were determined by TCRdb, not by the authors. This sample holds around 110,000 distinct CDR3 sequences; roughly 12% were observed only once. Together, the top ten hold 1.2% to 1.5% of the sample.

Sequencing was performed on whole blood, taken in connection with sensitization to the hapten diphenylcyclopropenone (DPC). The rearrangement combines TRBV24-1 with TRBJ2-7; the D gene remains uncertain. This clonotype originated in a woman in her fifties or sixties with alopecia areata. Some clones in this sample may be carry-over from other donors' samples. The DNA sequence is given as TGTGCCACCAGTGACATGTATTCTGGGGACGAGCAGTACTTC. This codes for CATSDMYSGDEQYF.